A selection of T cell receptor beta chains follows, all from one sample in a study of blood T cell repertoires in COVID-19. The protocol was immunoSEQ multiplex PCR, while the TCRdb copy is restricted to in-frame clones and leaves out a portion. The sample includes roughly 280,000 clones, 70% to 90% of them seen just once. Sequencing was done on a sample of peripheral blood. These receptors originate from a woman aged 55-69 years with COVID-19, enrolled during active disease. CDR3s include the opening cysteine and the closing phenylalanine or tryptophan. A D gene is named only where the DNA matches it firmly. Clone size is shown for a subset of rows, as once, few, many or a class of expanded clone.

TRBJ1-3,-,-,TRBV9,TGTGCCAGCAGCGTAGATGGCAGCTCTGGAAACACCATATATTTT,CASSVDGSSGNTIYF
TRBJ2-1,-,TRBD2,TRBV7-3,TGTGCCGGCAGCCCTCTCCCTAGCGGGGTGGGGTACAATGAGCAGTTCTTC,CAGSPLPSGVGYNEQFF
TRBJ1-2,-,-,TRBV18,TGTGCCAGCTCACCACAAGGGGCCGGAGGCTACACCTTC,CASSPQGAGGYTF
TRBJ2-7,-,-,TRBV27,TGTGCCAGCAGTCCATGGGACTTCCACGAGCAGTACTTC,CASSPWDFHEQYF
TRBJ2-2,-,-,TRBV15,TGTGCCACCAGCAGACTACAGGGACGGTACACCGGGGAGCTGTTTTTT,CATSRLQGRYTGELFF
TRBJ1-5,-,TRBD1,TRBV18,TGTGCCAGCTCTTCTGGACAGGGTTTGGGCAATCAGCCCCAGCATTTT,CASSSGQGLGNQPQHF
TRBJ1-3,once,-,TRBV19,TGTGCCAGTGGGGCGGACCCGTATTCTGGAAACACCATATATTTT,CASGADPYSGNTIYF
TRBJ1-2,few,-,TRBV9,TGTGCCAGCAGCCCCGACAGGTCTGGCTATGGCTACACCTTC,CASSPDRSGYGYTF
TRBJ2-3,-,TRBD2,TRBV20-1,TGCAGTGCTAGTCCTAGCGGGAGGGCCGGGGGAGGAGATACGCAGTATTTT,CSASPSGRAGGGDTQYF
TRBJ1-1,-,-,TRBV28,TGTGCCAGCAGTTTAGGGGGAGGTGTCACTGAAGCTTTCTTT,CASSLGGGVTEAFF
TRBJ2-1,once,-,TRBV19,TGTGCCAGTAGTATTGGGAAGGGGCCCTACAATGAGCAGTTCTTC,CASSIGKGPYNEQFF
TRBJ1-1,-,TRBD1,TRBV24-1,TGTGCCACCAGTGAGGCAGGGGGCACTGAAGCTTTCTTT,CATSEAGGTEAFF
TRBJ1-4,-,-,TRBV27,TGTGCCAGCAGTTTGGACAGAGCAACTAATGAAAAACTGTTTTTT,CASSLDRATNEKLFF
TRBJ2-7,-,-,TRBV29-1,TGCAGCGTTGAACTGGAGTACGAGCAGTACTTC,CSVELEYEQYF
TRBJ2-1,-,TRBD2,TRBV5-1,TGCGCCAGCAGCTTGGAGGCTAGCGGGAATCTTGAGCAGTTCTTC,CASSLEASGNLEQFF
TRBJ2-7,once,-,TRBV28,TGTGCCAGCCGCGGGGAAGGGCCCATAGGGGAGCAGTACTTC,CASRGEGPIGEQYF